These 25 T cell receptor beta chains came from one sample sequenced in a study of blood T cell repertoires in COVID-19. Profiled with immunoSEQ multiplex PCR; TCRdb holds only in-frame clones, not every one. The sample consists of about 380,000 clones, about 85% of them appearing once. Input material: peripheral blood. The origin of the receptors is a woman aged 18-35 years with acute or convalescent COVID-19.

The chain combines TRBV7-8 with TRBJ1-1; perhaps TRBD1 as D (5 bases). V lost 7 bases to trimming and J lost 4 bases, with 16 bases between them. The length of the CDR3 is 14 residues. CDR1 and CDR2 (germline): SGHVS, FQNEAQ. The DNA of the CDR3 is TGTGCCAGCAAAATGACAGCTCTCAGCACTGAAGCTTTCTTT. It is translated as CASKMTALSTEAFF.

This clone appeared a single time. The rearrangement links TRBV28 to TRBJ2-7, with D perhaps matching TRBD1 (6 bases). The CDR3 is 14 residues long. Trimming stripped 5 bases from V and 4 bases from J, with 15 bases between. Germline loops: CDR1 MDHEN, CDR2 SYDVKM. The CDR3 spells CASSPGQGEYEQYF. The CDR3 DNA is TGTGCCAGCAGTCCGGGACAAGGGGAATACGAGCAGTACTTC.

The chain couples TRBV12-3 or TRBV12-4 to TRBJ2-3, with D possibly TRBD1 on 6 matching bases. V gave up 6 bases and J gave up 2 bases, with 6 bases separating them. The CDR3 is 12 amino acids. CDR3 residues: CASRGATDTQYF. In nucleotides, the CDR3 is TGTGCCAGCAGGGGGGCCACAGATACGCAGTATTTT.

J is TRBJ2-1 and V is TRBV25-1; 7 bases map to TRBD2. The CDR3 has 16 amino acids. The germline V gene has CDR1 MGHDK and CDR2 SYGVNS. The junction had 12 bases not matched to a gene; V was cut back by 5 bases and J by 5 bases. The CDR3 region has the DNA TGTGCCAGCAGTCCTCGGAAAGGCGGGGGAAACAATGAGCAGTTCTTC. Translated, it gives CASSPRKGGGNNEQFF. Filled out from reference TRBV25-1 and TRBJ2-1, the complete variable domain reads EADIYQTPRYLVIGTGKKITLECSQTMGHDKMYWYQQDPGMELHLIHYSYGVNSTEKGDLSSESTVSRIRTEHFPLTLESARPSHTSQYLCASSPRKGGGNNEQFFGPGTRLTVL.

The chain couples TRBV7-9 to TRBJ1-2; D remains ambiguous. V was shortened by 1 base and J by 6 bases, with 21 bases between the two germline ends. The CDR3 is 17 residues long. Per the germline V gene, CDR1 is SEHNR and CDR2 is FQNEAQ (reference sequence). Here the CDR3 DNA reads TGTGCCAGCAGCTTAGGGGAAGCGGTTGCCGGTGGCGATGGCTACACCTTC. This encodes CASSLGEAVAGGDGYTF.

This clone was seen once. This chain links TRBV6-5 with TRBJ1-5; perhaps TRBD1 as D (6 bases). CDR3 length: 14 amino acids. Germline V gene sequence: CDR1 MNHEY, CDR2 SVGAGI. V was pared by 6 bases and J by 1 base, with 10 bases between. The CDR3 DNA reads TGTGCCAGCAGGAAACAGGGAAGCAATCAGCCCCAGCATTTT. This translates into CASRKQGSNQPQHF.

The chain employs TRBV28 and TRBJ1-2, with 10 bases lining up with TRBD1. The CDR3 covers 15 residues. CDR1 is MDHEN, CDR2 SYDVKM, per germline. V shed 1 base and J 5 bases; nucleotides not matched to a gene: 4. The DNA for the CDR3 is TGTGCCAGCAGTTTATCCCGGGACAGGGGTTATGGCTACACCTTC. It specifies CASSLSRDRGYGYTF.

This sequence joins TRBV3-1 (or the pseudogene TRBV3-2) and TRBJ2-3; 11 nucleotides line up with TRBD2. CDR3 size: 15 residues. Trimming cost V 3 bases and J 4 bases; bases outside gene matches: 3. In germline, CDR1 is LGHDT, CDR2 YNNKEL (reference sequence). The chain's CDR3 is CASSQRTSGSDTQYF. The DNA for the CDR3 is TGTGCCAGCAGCCAGAGGACTAGCGGGTCAGATACGCAGTATTTT.

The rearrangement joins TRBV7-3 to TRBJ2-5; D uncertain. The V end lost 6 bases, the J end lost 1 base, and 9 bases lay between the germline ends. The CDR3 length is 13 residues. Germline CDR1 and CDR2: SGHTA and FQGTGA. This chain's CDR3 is CASRYPGQETQYF. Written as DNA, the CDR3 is TGTGCCAGCAGGTATCCGGGCCAAGAGACCCAGTACTTC. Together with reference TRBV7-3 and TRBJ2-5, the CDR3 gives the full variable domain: GAGVSQTPSNKVTEKGKYVELRCDPISGHTALYWYRQSLGQGPEFLIYFQGTGAADDSGLPNDRFFAVRPEGSVSTLKIQRTERGDSAVYLCASRYPGQETQYFGPGTRLLVL.

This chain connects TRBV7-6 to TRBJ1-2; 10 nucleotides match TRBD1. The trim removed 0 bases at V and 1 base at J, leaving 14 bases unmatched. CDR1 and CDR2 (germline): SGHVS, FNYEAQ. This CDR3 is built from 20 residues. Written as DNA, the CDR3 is TGTGCCAGCAGCTTAGCGCTCGTGGGTGGGGACAGGGGCAATAACTATGGCTACACCTTC. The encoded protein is CASSLALVGGDRGNNYGYTF.

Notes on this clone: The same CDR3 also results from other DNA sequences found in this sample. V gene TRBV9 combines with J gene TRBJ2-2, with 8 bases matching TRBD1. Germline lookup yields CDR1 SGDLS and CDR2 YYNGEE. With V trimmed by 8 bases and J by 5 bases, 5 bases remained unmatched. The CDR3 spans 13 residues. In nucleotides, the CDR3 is TGTGCCAGTCGGGACAGGAGGACCGGGGAGCTGTTTTTT. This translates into CASRDRRTGELFF.

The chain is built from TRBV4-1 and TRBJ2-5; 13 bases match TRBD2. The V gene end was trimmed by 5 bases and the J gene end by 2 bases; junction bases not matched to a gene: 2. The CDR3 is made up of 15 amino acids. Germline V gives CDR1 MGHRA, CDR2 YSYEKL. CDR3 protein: CASSSTSGGQETQYF. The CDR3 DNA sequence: TGCGCCAGCAGCTCGACTAGCGGGGGGCAAGAGACCCAGTACTTC.

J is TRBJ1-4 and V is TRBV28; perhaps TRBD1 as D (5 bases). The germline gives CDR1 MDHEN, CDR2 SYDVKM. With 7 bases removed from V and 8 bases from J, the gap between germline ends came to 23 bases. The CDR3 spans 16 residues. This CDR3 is CASTAWSGGGWEKLFF. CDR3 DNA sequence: TGTGCCAGCACCGCTTGGTCTGGGGGAGGTTGGGAAAAACTGTTTTTT.

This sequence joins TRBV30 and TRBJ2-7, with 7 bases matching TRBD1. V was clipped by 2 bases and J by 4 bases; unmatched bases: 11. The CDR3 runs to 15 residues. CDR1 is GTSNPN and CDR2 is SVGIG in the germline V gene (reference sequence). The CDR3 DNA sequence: TGTGCCTGGAGTCATAGAGACAGGGTCGGATACGAGCAGTACTTC. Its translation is CAWSHRDRVGYEQYF. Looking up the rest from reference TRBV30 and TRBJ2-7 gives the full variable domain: SQTIHQWPATLVQPVGSPLSLECTVEGTSNPNLYWYRQAAGRGLQLLFYSVGIGQISSEVPQNLSASRPQDRQFILSSKKLLLSDSGFYLCAWSHRDRVGYEQYFGPGTRLTVT.

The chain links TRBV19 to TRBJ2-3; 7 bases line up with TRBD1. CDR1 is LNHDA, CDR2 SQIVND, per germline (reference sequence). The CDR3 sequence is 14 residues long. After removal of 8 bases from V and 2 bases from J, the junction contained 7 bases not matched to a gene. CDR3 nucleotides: TGTGCCAGTGGACGGGACAGTTTCACAGATACGCAGTATTTT. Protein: CASGRDSFTDTQYF.

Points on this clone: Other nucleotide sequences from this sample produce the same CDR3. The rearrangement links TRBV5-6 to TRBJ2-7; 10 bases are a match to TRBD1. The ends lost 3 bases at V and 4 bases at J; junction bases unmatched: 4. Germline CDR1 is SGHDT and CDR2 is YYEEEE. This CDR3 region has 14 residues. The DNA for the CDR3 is TGTGCCAGCAGCTCGCCGGGACAGGGGTACGAGCAGTACTTC. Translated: CASSSPGQGYEQYF.

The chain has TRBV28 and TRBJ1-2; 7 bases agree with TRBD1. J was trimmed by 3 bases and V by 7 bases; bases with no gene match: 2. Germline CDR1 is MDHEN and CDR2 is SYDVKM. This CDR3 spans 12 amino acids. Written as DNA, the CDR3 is TGTGCCAGCAATCAGGGGGACTATGGCTACACCTTC. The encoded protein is CASNQGDYGYTF.

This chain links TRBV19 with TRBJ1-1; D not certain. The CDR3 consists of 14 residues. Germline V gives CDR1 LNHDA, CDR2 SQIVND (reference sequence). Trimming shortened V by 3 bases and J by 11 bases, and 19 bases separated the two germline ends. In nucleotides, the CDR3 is TGTGCCAGTAGTATGTCCCCGGTGGGATCGGGGGCTTTCTTT. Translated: CASSMSPVGSGAFF. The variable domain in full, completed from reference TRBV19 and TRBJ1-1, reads DGGITQSPKYLFRKEGQNVTLSCEQNLNHDAMYWYRQDPGQGLRLIYYSQIVNDFQKGDIAEGYSVSREKKESFPLTVTSAQKNPTAFYLCASSMSPVGSGAFFGQGTRLTVV.

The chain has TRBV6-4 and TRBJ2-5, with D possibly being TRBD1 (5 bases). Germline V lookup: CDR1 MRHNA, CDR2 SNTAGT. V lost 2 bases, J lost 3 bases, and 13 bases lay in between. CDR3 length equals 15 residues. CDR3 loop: CASSDIGATKETQYF. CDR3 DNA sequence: TGTGCCAGCAGTGACATAGGGGCCACCAAAGAGACCCAGTACTTC.

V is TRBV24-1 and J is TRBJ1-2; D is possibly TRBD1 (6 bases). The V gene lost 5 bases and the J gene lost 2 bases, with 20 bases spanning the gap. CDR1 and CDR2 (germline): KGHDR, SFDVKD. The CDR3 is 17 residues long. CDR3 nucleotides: TGTGCCACCAGTGGTCCTACCCGGGGGGGGCAGAACTATGGCTACACCTTC. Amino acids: CATSGPTRGGQNYGYTF.

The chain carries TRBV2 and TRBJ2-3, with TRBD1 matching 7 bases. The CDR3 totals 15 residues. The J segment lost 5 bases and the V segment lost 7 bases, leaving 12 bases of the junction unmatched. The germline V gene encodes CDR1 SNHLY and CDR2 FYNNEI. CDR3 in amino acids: CASTYLEGARDTQYF. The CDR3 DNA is TGTGCCAGCACATACCTCGAGGGGGCGAGAGATACGCAGTATTTT.

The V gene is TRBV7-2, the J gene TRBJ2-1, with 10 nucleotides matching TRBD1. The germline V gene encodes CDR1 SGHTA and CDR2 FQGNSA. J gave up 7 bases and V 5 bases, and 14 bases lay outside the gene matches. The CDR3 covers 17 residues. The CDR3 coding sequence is TGTGCCAGCAGCCTATACTCGGACAGGGGGGGCTTTAATGAGCAGTTCTTC. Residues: CASSLYSDRGGFNEQFF.

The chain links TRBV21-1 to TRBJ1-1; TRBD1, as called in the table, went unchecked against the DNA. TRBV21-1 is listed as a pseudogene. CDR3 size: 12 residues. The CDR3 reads CASVRLNTEAFF. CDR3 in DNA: TGTGCCAGCGTCAGATTGAACACTGAAGCTTTCTTT.

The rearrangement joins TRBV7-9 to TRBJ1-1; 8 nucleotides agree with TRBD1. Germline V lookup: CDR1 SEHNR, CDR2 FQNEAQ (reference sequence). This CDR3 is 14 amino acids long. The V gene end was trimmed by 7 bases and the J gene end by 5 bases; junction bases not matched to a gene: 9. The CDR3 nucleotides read TGTGCCAGCATTCAGGGGGCCCTTCGAACTGAAGCTTTCTTT. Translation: CASIQGALRTEAFF.

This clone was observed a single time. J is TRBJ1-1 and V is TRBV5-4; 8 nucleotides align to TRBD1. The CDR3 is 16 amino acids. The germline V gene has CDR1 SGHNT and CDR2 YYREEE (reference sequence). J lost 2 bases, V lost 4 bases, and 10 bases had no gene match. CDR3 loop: CASSPSTGQANTEAFF. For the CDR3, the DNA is TGTGCCAGCAGCCCTTCCACGGGACAGGCAAACACTGAAGCTTTCTTT.